A selection of T cell receptor beta chains follows, all from one sample in a study of monozygotic twins with inflammatory bowel disease. TCRdb derives one entry per CDR3 protein from the 5' RACE reads, leaving out DNA. The sample's table shows about 330,000 distinct CDR3 sequences. The sample consisted of blood. The source of these receptors is a human donor with ulcerative colitis or Crohn's disease, or a healthy co-twin of an affected twin (not recorded which). CDR3s include the opening cysteine and the closing phenylalanine or tryptophan.

v_gene	j_gene	CDR3aa
TRBV11-2	TRBJ1-1	CASSSIRTSLPEAFF
TRBV6-1	TRBJ2-7	CASSPLPGRRNEQYF
TRBV3-1	TRBJ2-7	CASSYIQGSEQYF
TRBV5-1	TRBJ2-2	CASSLGWTAWPGELFF
TRBV20-1	TRBJ2-1	CSAGGRHNEQFF
TRBV28	TRBJ1-1	CASSLGSGTGETEAFF
TRBV11-2	TRBJ2-4	CASSLDPPGTGNIQYF
TRBV12-3/TRBV12-4	TRBJ2-1	CASSPGLAGASSYNEQFF
TRBV28	TRBJ2-7	CASSLWAGALLGEQYF
TRBV4-3	TRBJ1-4	CASSQDQGAKLFF
TRBV11-3	TRBJ2-1	CASSATSGRAYNEQFF
TRBV20-1	TRBJ2-2	CSAREGRERTNTGELFF
TRBV7-9	TRBJ2-1	CASSKTGADNEQFF
TRBV6-1	TRBJ2-7	CASSKQGFYEQYF
TRBV5-1	TRBJ2-1	CASSYGQGRASYNEQFF
TRBV5-1	TRBJ2-2	CASSLEGTGHTGELFF
TRBV20-1	TRBJ1-2	CSASQENYGYTF
TRBV4-3	TRBJ2-3	CASSQRTVTDTQYF
TRBV15	TRBJ2-3	CATSRLYGAATDTQYF
TRBV5-1	TRBJ2-6	CASSLDVWAPSGANVLTF
TRBV4-2	TRBJ2-7	CASSQDLGSPPYEQYF
TRBV11-2	TRBJ2-7	CASTHSTGEVDEQYF
TRBV20-1	TRBJ2-7	CSARGKGTVILDEQYF
TRBV5-4	TRBJ2-7	CASSSRDRANYEQYF
TRBV27	TRBJ1-1	CASRPSGGVGEAFF
TRBV28	TRBJ2-3	CASSPRKGDTQYF
TRBV6-2/TRBV6-3	TRBJ2-2	CASANANTGELFF
TRBV14	TRBJ1-1	CASSPDRGYGLGAEAFF
TRBV12-3/TRBV12-4	TRBJ2-1	CASSLISGRLHNEQFF